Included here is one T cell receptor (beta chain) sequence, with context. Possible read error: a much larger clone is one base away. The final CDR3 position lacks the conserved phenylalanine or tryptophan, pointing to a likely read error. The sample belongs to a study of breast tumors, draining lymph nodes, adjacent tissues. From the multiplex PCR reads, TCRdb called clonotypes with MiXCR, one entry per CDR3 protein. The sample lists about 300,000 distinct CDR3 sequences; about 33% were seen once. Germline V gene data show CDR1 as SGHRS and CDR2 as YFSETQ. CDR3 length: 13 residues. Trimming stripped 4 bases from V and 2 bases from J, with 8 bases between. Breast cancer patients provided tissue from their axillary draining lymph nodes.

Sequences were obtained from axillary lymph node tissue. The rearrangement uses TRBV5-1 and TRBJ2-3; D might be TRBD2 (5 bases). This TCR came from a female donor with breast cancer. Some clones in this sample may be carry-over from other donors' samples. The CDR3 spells CASSPDSTDTQYL. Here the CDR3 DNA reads TGCGCCAGCAGCCCGGACTCCACAGATACGCAGTATCTT.